The 9 T cell receptor beta chains presented below share a single source sample, sequenced in a study of T-cell reconstitution after alpha-beta-depleted transplantation in children. Construction of the TCRbeta library involved unique molecular identifiers. TCRdb passed the PCR reads through MiXCR, listing each CDR3 protein once. Of about 540,000 distinct CDR3 sequences detected, around 17% appear once; the ten largest clones hold more than 2.5%. The material sequenced was PBMCs from the stem cell graft donor, taken from the stem cell graft. These receptors were collected from a human donor who donated a stem cell graft to a child with acute lymphoblastic leukemia.

Regarding this clonotype: The junction does not match germline at one end; this may be a read error. The chain couples TRBV20-1 to TRBJ2-7; TRBD2 aligns across 12 bases. The CDR3 spans 15 residues. The V gene's germline CDR1 is DFQATT and CDR2 SNEGSKA (reference sequence). CDR3 region: CSAGEGLAGLHEQYF. CDR3 nucleotides: TGCAGTGCTGGAGAGGGACTAGCGGGTCTTCACGAGCAGTACTTC.

The chain links TRBV20-1 to TRBJ2-4, with 7 bases fitting TRBD1. Looked up from germline, CDR1 is DFQATT and CDR2 is SNEGSKA (reference sequence). Trimming cost V 7 bases and J 7 bases; bases outside gene matches: 10. The length of the CDR3 is 13 residues. The CDR3 bases are TGCAGTGGGCAGACAGGGCCCGGGAACATTCAGTACTTC. Its protein is CSGQTGPGNIQYF.

The chain joins TRBV5-5 to TRBJ1-2; the match to TRBD1 covers 10 bases. The CDR3 runs to 16 residues. V shed 4 bases and J 8 bases; nucleotides not matched to a gene: 14. Germline CDR1 reads SGHKS; CDR2 reads YYEKEE (reference sequence). In DNA, the CDR3 is TGTGCCAGCAGCCACACTCCCGGGGACAGGGGAAACGGCTACACCTTC. It codes for CASSHTPGDRGNGYTF.

This clonotype was seen many times. The rearrangement links TRBV7-3 to TRBJ2-1; 14 bases match TRBD2. This CDR3 is 16 amino acids long. The V segment lost 2 bases and the J segment 7 bases; nucleotides outside the gene matches: 4. Germline CDR1 and CDR2: SGHTA and FQGTGA. CDR3 DNA: TGTGCCAGCAGCTTAGAGGGGACTAGCGGGAGAAATGAGCAGTTCTTC. Translating it yields CASSLEGTSGRNEQFF.

The gene calls are TRBV5-1 and TRBJ1-3, with D perhaps TRBD1 (5 bases). Trimming pared 4 bases from V and 0 bases from J, leaving 11 bases between. This CDR3 comprises 15 residues. Germline V lookup: CDR1 SGHRS, CDR2 YFSETQ. CDR3 in DNA: TGCGCCAGCAGCATGGCGGGGACCTCTGGAAACACCATATATTTT. This codes for CASSMAGTSGNTIYF. The full variable domain, with the rest looked up from reference TRBV5-1 and TRBJ1-3, is KAGVTQTPRYLIKTRGQQVTLSCSPISGHRSVSWYQQTPGQGLQFLFEYFSETQRNKGNFPGRFSGRQFSNSRSEMNVSTLELGDSALYLCASSMAGTSGNTIYFGEGSWLTVV.

This clonotype was detected only a few times. Relative to the germline gene, one junction end is altered; a read error may explain this. The rearrangement links TRBV3-1 to TRBJ2-3; possible D gene TRBD1, 5 bases. The CDR3 is 11 amino acids. Germline V CDR1 and CDR2: LGHDT, YNNKEL (reference sequence). The CDR3 spells CASSQDDSLLF. Written as DNA, the CDR3 is TGTGCCAGCAGCCAAGATGACAGCCTCCTTTTT.

The chain carries TRBV6-5 and TRBJ2-1; 8 nucleotides align to TRBD1. Germline CDR1 MNHEY, CDR2 SVGAGI. The CDR3 runs 14 residues. The V gene end was trimmed by 2 bases and the J gene end by 10 bases; junction bases not matched to a gene: 7. CDR3 in amino acids: CASSYRQGQFEQFF. The CDR3 coding sequence is TGTGCCAGCAGTTACCGACAGGGGCAATTCGAGCAGTTCTTC.

CDR3 nucleotides: TGTGCCAGCAGCCAAAAGACAGGGGCAAACACCGGGGAGCTGTTTTTT. Translating it yields CASSQKTGANTGELFF. The V call is TRBV4-2, the J call TRBJ2-2; 8 bases agree with TRBD1. Germline assignment: CDR1 LGHNA and CDR2 YNFKEQ. J gave up 2 bases and V 2 bases, and 4 bases lay outside the gene matches. The CDR3 is made up of 16 amino acids.

The chain has TRBV5-5 and TRBJ1-3; a weak D match, TRBD1 (6 bases). The CDR3 is 16 residues long. Trimming removed 4 bases at V and 7 bases at J, with 21 bases between. Germline CDR1 SGHKS, CDR2 YYEKEE (reference sequence). CDR3: CASSLQSSGARNTIYF. CDR3 DNA: TGTGCCAGCAGCCTGCAAAGTTCAGGGGCACGGAACACCATATATTTT. The complete variable domain, with remaining parts taken from reference TRBV5-5 and TRBJ1-3, reads DAGVTQSPTHLIKTRGQQVTLRCSPISGHKSVSWYQQVLGQGPQFIFQYYEKEERGRGNFPDRFSARQFPNYSSELNVNALLLGDSALYLCASSLQSSGARNTIYFGEGSWLTVV.